These T cell receptor beta chains were read from a single sample in a study of shared clonotypes between healthy human individuals. The repertoire was sequenced with immunoSEQ multiplex PCR; TCRdb's copy has only in-frame clones and lacks some. The table shows approximately 720,000 clones, with roughly nine tenths occurring only once. Sequencing was carried out using naive CD8+ T cells sorted from blood. Every receptor here comes from a man younger than 40 in good health. Each CDR3 is given with its conserved first and last residue. A D gene is named only where the DNA matches it firmly.

d_call	j_call	v_call	cdr3_nt	cdr3_aa
.	TRBJ2-2	TRBV6-5	TGTGCCAGCAGTTACAATCCTATCAACACCGGGGAGCTGTTTTTT	CASSYNPINTGELFF
.	TRBJ2-5	TRBV7-2	TGTGCCAGCAGCTTAAGCGCTCCGGACCTCCAAGAGACCCAGTACTTC	CASSLSAPDLQETQYF
TRBD2	TRBJ2-7	TRBV9	TGTGCCAGCAGCGTACTAGCGGGGAGCTCCTACGAGCAGTACTTC	CASSVLAGSSYEQYF
.	TRBJ2-3	TRBV4-1	TGCGCCAGCAGCCAATTAGTCAGGGGTACAGATACGCAGTATTTT	CASSQLVRGTDTQYF
.	TRBJ2-3	TRBV7-9	TGTGCCAGCAGCCCCTTAAGGTCCAGGTACACAGATACGCAGTATTTT	CASSPLRSRYTDTQYF
.	TRBJ1-3	TRBV28	TGTGCCAGCAGTGGCCCTTCGGCGACCCTCTCCGGAAACACCATATATTTT	CASSGPSATLSGNTIYF
.	TRBJ2-3	TRBV9	TGTGCCAGCAGCGTAGCGGGGGCTAGCACAGATACGCAGTATTTT	CASSVAGASTDTQYF
.	TRBJ2-1	TRBV27	TGTGCCAGCGCGGACAGCTACAATGAGCAGTTCTTC	CASADSYNEQFF
.	TRBJ2-7	TRBV6-5	TGTGCCAGCGGGGCGGGACATCCCTACGAGCAGTACTTC	CASGAGHPYEQYF
TRBD1	TRBJ2-7	TRBV6-6	TGTGCCAGCAGTTTGACAGGGGGGGTCTCCTACGAGCAGTACTTC	CASSLTGGVSYEQYF
TRBD2	TRBJ2-3	TRBV18	TGTGCCAGCTCACCACCTAGCGGGATATCAGATACGCAGTATTTT	CASSPPSGISDTQYF
TRBD2	TRBJ2-7	TRBV7-8	TGTGCCAGCAGCTTAGTAGCGGGAGGGCCAAGGGAGCAGTACTTC	CASSLVAGGPREQYF
.	TRBJ2-7	TRBV7-9	TGTGCCAGCAGTAACGGACATTTCTACGAGCAGTACTTC	CASSNGHFYEQYF
.	TRBJ2-1	TRBV29-1	TGCAGCGCCTCGAGGGGTGAGCAGTTCTTC	CSASRGEQFF
TRBD2	TRBJ2-1	TRBV15	TGTGCCACCAGCAGAGATATGTCACTAGCGGGAACTTACAATGAGCAGTTCTTC	CATSRDMSLAGTYNEQFF
.	TRBJ2-7	TRBV27	TGTGCCAGCGCTCTAGCGCCGAGCTCCTACGAGCAGTACTTC	CASALAPSSYEQYF
.	TRBJ1-1	TRBV28	TGTGCCAGCAGTTTCTTCGGGGTCGCCACTGAAGCTTTCTTT	CASSFFGVATEAFF
TRBD2	TRBJ2-3	TRBV27	TGTGCCAGCGGTAACCCGGGACTAAGCACAGATACGCAGTATTTT	CASGNPGLSTDTQYF
.	TRBJ2-7	TRBV28	TGTGCCAGCAGTTCTAGAGGCGGGCCCTCCTACGAGCAGTACTTC	CASSSRGGPSYEQYF
.	TRBJ2-5	TRBV13	TGTGCCAGCAGCCCTCGCGACAGCCAAGAGACCCAGTACTTC	CASSPRDSQETQYF